The TCR beta chain under discussion was sequenced for a study of T-cell reconstitution after alpha-beta-depleted transplantation in children. This clonotype was recorded at least ten times. Its specificity is unknown. Whole-study findings and limits: Diversity and T-cell counts at one year after transplant derived mostly from new T cells. Recipient T cells and thymic progenitors that survived gave rise to the high TCRbeta diversity observed at day 60 in some patients. There were reportedly several hundred expanded graft clones from which alpha-beta T cells came about two months after transplant.

Preparation of the TCRbeta library involved a method that used unique molecular identifiers. Each CDR3 protein is one row after TCRdb ran MiXCR on the PCR reads. The profile shows over 25,000 distinct CDR3 sequences, 5% to 7.5% of them singletons. Specimen: peripheral blood, collected 60 days after TCRalphabeta/CD19-depleted stem cell transplant. The receptor was derived from a child under three years old who had a stem cell transplant for acute myeloid leukemia, so the T cells may come from the graft donor.

The CDR3 nucleotides read TGTGCCAGCAGCCCCCGACTAGCGGGGGGGAAAGAGACCCAGTACTTC. Translating gives CASSPRLAGGKETQYF. J is TRBJ2-5 and V is TRBV11-2, with 14 bases fitting TRBD2. The V and J ends lost 5 bases and 3 bases, in that order; junction bases with no gene match: 5. Germline-derived CDR1 and CDR2 are SGHAT and FQNNGV. The CDR3 covers 16 residues.